This T cell receptor (beta chain) was observed in a study of vaccination and CD4 T cells after COVID-19. Specified treatment: roughly 11-day PBMC culture with coronavirus spike peptide pools or control peptides (ViraFEST assay). The count of this clonotype is one. Its antigen is still unknown. The assay that was used to sequence DNA from cultured CD4+ T cells was the Oncomine TCR Beta short-read assay. It was cultured CD4+ T cells from which genomic DNA was extracted. TCRdb re-derived calls from the PCR reads in MiXCR, one entry per CDR3 protein. Of approximately 19,000 distinct CDR3 sequences in the sample, less than 85% were seen once. The ends were cut back, 4 bases at V and 8 bases at J, with 14 bases in the middle. Germline values: CDR1 GTSNPN, CDR2 SVGIG (reference sequence). This CDR3 spans 12 amino acids.

This TCR was sampled from a human donor who had recovered from COVID-19. The chain employs TRBV30 and TRBJ1-2; D not certain. Sequencing was done on a sample of CD4+ T cells from blood, cultured in vitro. CDR3 in DNA: TGTGCCTGGATGCGAGGGAAAACGGGCTACACCTTC. Amino acid sequence: CAWMRGKTGYTF.